The rows below give T cell receptor beta chains drawn from one sample of a study of blood T cells in healthy people across ages. In TCRdb, the 5' RACE reads were re-called with MiXCR into one record per CDR3 protein. The sample lists around 900,000 distinct CDR3 sequences, about 28% occurring once. Sequenced: blood. These receptors were taken from a woman aged 80 or over in good health. CDR3s include the opening cysteine and the closing phenylalanine or tryptophan. The D gene is left open where the match is weak. Not all rows give a size; the values are once, few, many and, for expanded clones, a class.

v_gene,j_gene,d_gene,abundance,CDR3aa,CDR3nt
TRBV9,TRBJ1-1,.,.,CASSVDVGLNTEAFF,TGTGCCAGCAGCGTAGATGTGGGGCTGAACACTGAAGCTTTCTTT
TRBV3-1,TRBJ2-7,TRBD1,.,CASSAGTGFYEQYF,TGTGCCAGCAGCGCCGGGACAGGGTTCTACGAGCAGTACTTC
TRBV20-1,TRBJ1-6,.,many,CSARAALGSGTRIYNSPLHF,TGCAGTGCTAGAGCGGCCTTAGGATCCGGGACACGGATCTATAATTCACCCCTCCACTTT
TRBV15,TRBJ2-1,.,many,CATSRDPGSSYNEQFF,TGTGCCACCAGCAGAGATCCGGGGAGCTCCTACAATGAGCAGTTCTTC
TRBV7-2,TRBJ1-5,.,many,CASSLEAAYSNQPQHF,TGTGCCAGCAGCTTAGAGGCGGCTTATAGCAATCAGCCCCAGCATTTT
TRBV7-8,TRBJ2-2,.,.,CASSLSAFNSGELFF,TGTGCCAGCAGCTTATCCGCCTTCAATTCCGGGGAGCTGTTTTTT
TRBV21-1,TRBJ1-4,.,many,CASSLKDRATNEKLFF,TGTGCCAGCAGCCTGAAGGACAGAGCAACTAATGAAAAACTGTTTTTT
TRBV7-2,TRBJ2-3,TRBD2,many,CASSSSGLAGGPDTQYF,TGTGCCAGCAGCTCCTCTGGACTAGCGGGGGGGCCAGATACGCAGTATTTT
TRBV2,TRBJ2-2,TRBD1,few,CASSATTRGRPGELFF,TGTGCCAGCAGTGCCACTACCAGGGGGCGACCCGGGGAGCTGTTTTTT
TRBV7-2,TRBJ1-2,.,many,CASTKPTGHYGYTF,TGTGCCAGCACCAAGCCAACGGGACATTATGGCTACACCTTC
TRBV5-8,TRBJ1-4,.,few,CASRPKPGGTATNEKLFF,TGTGCCAGCAGGCCCAAACCGGGGGGGACTGCAACTAATGAAAAACTGTTTTTT
TRBV24-1,TRBJ2-1,.,many,CATSDSSSSYNEQFF,TGTGCCACCAGTGATTCGTCGAGCTCCTACAATGAGCAGTTCTTC
TRBV24-1,TRBJ1-5,.,.,CATSAPSDFYSNQPQHF,TGTGCCACCAGTGCCCCATCAGACTTCTATAGCAATCAGCCCCAGCATTTT
TRBV27,TRBJ1-1,.,few,CASSPLTKGGTEAFF,TGTGCCAGCAGTCCCCTTACAAAGGGTGGCACTGAAGCTTTCTTT
TRBV9,TRBJ2-3,TRBD2,.,CASSALHGTSGGPHYQYF,TGTGCCAGCAGCGCGTTACATGGGACTAGCGGGGGGCCTCACTATCAGTATTTT
TRBV18,TRBJ2-6,.,many,CASSPLTGANVLTF,TGTGCCAGCTCACCGTTAACTGGGGCCAACGTCCTGACTTTC
TRBV7-2,TRBJ2-1,TRBD1,many,CASSVQGEDEQFF,TGTGCCAGCAGCGTACAGGGGGAAGATGAGCAGTTCTTC
TRBV28,TRBJ2-1,TRBD2,.,CASSFPSGGVYNEQFF,TGTGCCAGCAGTTTCCCCAGCGGGGGGGTTTACAATGAGCAGTTCTTC
TRBV20-1,TRBJ2-7,TRBD2,many,CSASRHSGGAREQYF,TGCAGTGCTAGTAGACATAGCGGGGGGGCGCGTGAGCAGTACTTC
TRBV15,TRBJ2-1,.,few,CATSRDRGVNEQFF,TGTGCCACCAGCAGAGATCGCGGGGTGAATGAGCAGTTCTTC
TRBV7-2,TRBJ2-3,TRBD1,.,CASSSGGGQGFADTQYF,TGTGCCAGCAGCTCCGGTGGGGGACAGGGGTTCGCAGATACGCAGTATTTT
TRBV6-5,TRBJ2-4,.,many,CASSHRSHKNIQYF,TGTGCCAGCAGTCACCGGTCACACAAGAACATTCAGTACTTC
TRBV11-2,TRBJ2-2,.,.,CASSKSLGGELFF,TGTGCCAGCAGCAAAAGTCTCGGTGGGGAGCTGTTTTTT
TRBV12-3/TRBV12-4,TRBJ2-7,.,many,CASSLDRRSWEQYF,TGTGCCAGCAGTCTAGACAGGAGGTCATGGGAGCAGTACTTC
TRBV6-5,TRBJ2-7,.,many,CASGLGPLFGYEQYF,TGTGCCAGCGGCCTGGGACCGCTGTTTGGCTACGAGCAGTACTTC
TRBV18,TRBJ2-1,TRBD2,.,CASSPPTGGAYNEQFF,TGTGCCAGCTCACCACCAACCGGGGGGGCCTACAATGAGCAGTTCTTC
TRBV21-1,TRBJ2-1,.,.,CASSKVALRSSYNEQFF,TGTGCCAGCAGCAAAGTTGCTTTGCGGAGCTCCTACAATGAGCAGTTCTTC
TRBV7-2,TRBJ2-1,TRBD2,many,CASSFSGASYNEQFF,TGTGCCAGCAGCTTTAGCGGGGCGTCCTACAATGAGCAGTTCTTC
TRBV25-1,TRBJ1-6,.,.,CASSDSATRSSYNSPLHF,TGTGCCAGCAGTGATTCGGCGACAAGAAGCTCCTATAATTCACCCCTCCACTTT
TRBV21-1,TRBJ2-1,.,.,CASSKVTTHYSEQFF,TGTGCCAGCAGCAAAGTTACGACTCACTACAGTGAGCAGTTCTTC
TRBV7-8,TRBJ2-2,.,few,CASSLALLNTGELFF,TGTGCCAGCAGCTTAGCGCTTTTGAACACCGGGGAGCTGTTTTTT
TRBV3-1,TRBJ2-1,.,many,CASSQEMEPFREQFF,TGTGCCAGCAGCCAAGAGATGGAGCCCTTTAGGGAGCAGTTCTTC
TRBV2,TRBJ2-2,.,.,CASRSPLRSNTGELFF,TGTGCCAGCAGGAGCCCCCTTCGGTCGAACACCGGGGAGCTGTTTTTT
TRBV27,TRBJ2-7,.,many,CASKLRAAYEQYF,TGTGCCAGCAAGCTACGTGCCGCCTACGAGCAGTACTTC
TRBV20-1,TRBJ2-5,.,many,CSAYGPQETQYF,TGCAGTGCTTACGGCCCTCAGGAGACCCAGTACTTC
TRBV20-1,TRBJ2-2,.,few,CSASSPGAPGELFF,TGCAGTGCTAGCTCTCCTGGGGCACCCGGGGAGCTGTTTTTT
TRBV11-2,TRBJ1-6,TRBD1,few,CASSIQGAINNSPLHF,TGTGCCAGCAGCATACAGGGGGCGATAAATAATTCACCCCTCCACTTT
TRBV6-1,TRBJ1-1,.,.,CASSESMGAGVLREAFF,TGTGCCAGCAGTGAATCGATGGGGGCGGGCGTTCTTCGGGAAGCTTTCTTT